The 23 T cell receptor beta chains below come from one sample, sequenced in a study of somatic mutations in cytotoxic T cells in rheumatoid arthritis (dated by TCRdb to 2015 to 2018). The library was produced with the immunoSEQ multiplex PCR assay. Drawn from immuneACCESS, this table holds only the in-frame rearrangements with V and J called that TCRdb kept. Clones are partly lost; checked studies trace under half to an unresolved V gene and leave the rest unexplained. This sample comprises 15,000 to 20,000 clones, more than 75% of them detected only once. The ten largest clones take up over 15% of the sample. Sequenced: CD8+ T cells sorted from blood. The source is a woman aged 45 to 65 with rheumatoid arthritis.

This clone appeared a single time. This chain connects TRBV6-1 to TRBJ2-5; 9 bases match TRBD1. CDR1 is MNHNS and CDR2 is SASEGT in the germline V gene. Losses at the gene ends were 4 bases for V and 5 bases for J; bases not matched to a gene: 8. The CDR3 is made up of 15 amino acids. CDR3 protein: CASSVDRGVWETQYF. The CDR3 region has the DNA TGTGCCAGCAGTGTCGACAGGGGGGTCTGGGAGACCCAGTACTTC.

This chain connects TRBV30 to TRBJ1-2, with TRBD1 matching 7 bases. With V trimmed by 4 bases and J by 8 bases, 13 bases remained unmatched. Germline loops: CDR1 GTSNPN, CDR2 SVGIG (reference sequence). This CDR3 is 14 amino acids long. The DNA of the CDR3 is TGTGCCTGGACCCAAGGGGAGGACAGGAGAGGCTACACCTTC. The encoded protein is CAWTQGEDRRGYTF. The full variable domain, with the rest looked up from reference TRBV30 and TRBJ1-2, is SQTIHQWPATLVQPVGSPLSLECTVEGTSNPNLYWYRQAAGRGLQLLFYSVGIGQISSEVPQNLSASRPQDRQFILSSKKLLLSDSGFYLCAWTQGEDRRGYTFGSGTRLTVV.

This rearrangement joins TRBV12-5 to TRBJ2-7, with D perhaps TRBD2 (5 bases). This CDR3 spans 13 amino acids. Germline loops: CDR1 LGHNT, CDR2 FRNRAP. Trimming took off 10 bases at V and 0 bases at J, with 13 bases between the two ends. In nucleotides, the CDR3 is TGTGCTACCCGTCGGGAAAACTCCTACGAGCAGTACTTC. Encoded protein: CATRRENSYEQYF. The full variable domain, its missing parts supplied by reference TRBV12-5 and TRBJ2-7, is DARVTQTPRHKVTEMGQEVTMRCQPILGHNTVFWYRQTMMQGLELLAYFRNRAPLDDSGMPKDRFSAEMPDATLATLKIQPSEPRDSAVYFCATRRENSYEQYFGPGTRLTVT.

The chain employs TRBV6-1 and TRBJ2-1, with D uncertain. The germline gives CDR1 MNHNS, CDR2 SASEGT. Trimming took off 3 bases at V and 7 bases at J, with 7 bases between the two ends. CDR3 length: 12 residues. The CDR3 sequence: CASSDPGNEQFF. CDR3 coding DNA: TGTGCCAGCAGTGATCCCGGGAATGAGCAGTTCTTC.

The chain combines TRBV11-3 with TRBJ2-7; the match to TRBD1 covers 10 bases. The CDR3 runs 14 residues. CDR1 is SGHNT and CDR2 is YENEEA in the germline V gene. J gave up 4 bases and V 5 bases, and 5 bases lay outside the gene matches. CDR3 sequence reads: CASSPGTGEYEQYF. DNA for the CDR3: TGTGCCAGCAGCCCCGGGACAGGGGAGTACGAGCAGTACTTC.

The chain couples TRBV27 to TRBJ1-3; the D is unclear. CDR3 size: 17 residues. The ends were cut back, 2 bases at V and 3 bases at J, with 17 bases in the middle. Germline values: CDR1 MNHEY, CDR2 SMNVEV (reference sequence). This CDR3 reads CASSLGEALGGGNTIYF. In nucleotides, the CDR3 is TGTGCCAGCAGTTTAGGGGAGGCGCTCGGAGGTGGAAACACCATATATTTT.

The J gene is TRBJ1-3, the V gene TRBV19; unclear D gene. This CDR3 has 14 amino acids. V gave up 7 bases and J gave up 2 bases, with 12 bases separating them. Germline CDR1 LNHDA, CDR2 SQIVND (reference sequence). This CDR3 reads CASIESRTGNTIYF. CDR3 DNA: TGTGCCAGTATTGAATCCAGGACTGGAAACACCATATATTTT.

The CDR3 loop is CASSLRGSATDTQYF. The CDR3, as DNA: TGTGCCAGCAGCTTGAGGGGGTCGGCCACAGATACGCAGTATTTT. The V and J genes are TRBV5-4 and TRBJ2-3, with D possibly matching TRBD1 (6 bases). Germline V gene data show CDR1 as SGHNT and CDR2 as YYREEE (reference sequence). Trimming took off 1 base at V and 2 bases at J, with 11 bases between the two ends. The CDR3 covers 15 residues.

The chain couples TRBV5-6 to TRBJ2-7; D gene ambiguous. This CDR3 comprises 11 residues. In germline, CDR1 is SGHDT, CDR2 YYEEEE. The ends were cut back, 2 bases at V and 1 base at J, with 1 base in the middle. CDR3 DNA sequence: TGTGCCAGCAGCTTTTCCTACGAGCAGTACTTC. This translates into CASSFSYEQYF.

The chain links TRBV27 to TRBJ1-2, with 7 bases lining up with TRBD1. Trimming removed 4 bases from V and 3 bases from J; junction bases left unmatched: 2. The germline CDR1 and CDR2 sequences are MNHEY and SMNVEV (reference sequence). This CDR3 region has 13 residues. The CDR3 reads CASSSGTDYGYTF. CDR3 DNA: TGTGCCAGCAGTTCCGGGACAGACTATGGCTACACCTTC.

CDR3 coding DNA: TGCGCCAGCAGCCAAGATCAGGGTAACTATGGCTACACCTTC. Translating it yields CASSQDQGNYGYTF. The chain is built from TRBV4-1 and TRBJ1-2; possibly TRBD1 for D (5 bases). V lost 0 bases and J 1 base, leaving 6 bases between the germline ends. The CDR3 has 14 amino acids. The V gene's germline CDR1 is MGHRA and CDR2 YSYEKL.

The chain couples TRBV7-6 to TRBJ2-1, with D possibly TRBD2 on 5 matching bases. V lost 4 bases and J lost 8, with 12 bases in between. The V gene's germline CDR1 is SGHVS and CDR2 FNYEAQ. The CDR3 consists of 13 residues. CDR3 nucleotide sequence: TGTGCCAGCAGCTCCGGGATGAGGGATGAGCAGTTCTTC. This translates into CASSSGMRDEQFF. The variable domain in full, with the rest retrieved from reference TRBV7-6 and TRBJ2-1, is GAGVSQSPRYKVTKRGQDVALRCDPISGHVSLYWYRQALGQGPEFLTYFNYEAQQDKSGLPNDRFSAERPEGSISTLTIQRTEQRDSAMYRCASSSGMRDEQFFGPGTRLTVL.

The rearrangement uses TRBV19 and TRBJ2-1, with unresolved D. The V and J ends lost 11 bases and 3 bases respectively, with 11 bases between them. The CDR3 consists of 12 residues. Germline V gives CDR1 LNHDA, CDR2 SQIVND (reference sequence). The CDR3 loop reads CACRGVYNEQFF. The CDR3 DNA reads as TGTGCCTGCAGAGGAGTCTACAATGAGCAGTTCTTC.

The chain has TRBV11-2 and TRBJ2-2; D possibly corresponds to TRBD1 (5 bases). CDR3 length: 15 amino acids. Germline V gene lookup returns CDR1 SGHAT and CDR2 FQNNGV. Deletions cut 1 base from V and 6 bases from J, with 12 bases between. The CDR3 DNA sequence: TGTGCCAGCAGCTTAGGAATCGAAGGGGCCGGGGAGCTGTTTTTT. This translates into CASSLGIEGAGELFF.

This clone rates as medium-sized. Other DNA sequences in the sample encode the same CDR3. The chain combines TRBV7-2 with TRBJ2-7; TRBD2 agrees at 14 bases. This CDR3 has 15 residues. In germline, CDR1 is SGHTA, CDR2 FQGNSA. V shed 5 bases and J 5 bases; nucleotides not matched to a gene: 5. CDR3 sequence: CASSPGTSGSDEQYF. The CDR3 region has the DNA TGTGCCAGCAGCCCCGGGACTAGCGGGAGTGACGAGCAGTACTTC.

V is TRBV4-1 and J is TRBJ2-1, with D possibly being TRBD2 (5 bases). The CDR3 consists of 12 residues. CDR1 and CDR2 from the germline V gene are MGHRA and YSYEKL. V dropped 10 bases and J dropped 0 bases, with 7 bases sitting between them. In nucleotides, the CDR3 is TGCGCCATCGGGGACTCCTACAATGAGCAGTTCTTC. This codes for CAIGDSYNEQFF.

The chain uses TRBV27 and TRBJ2-3; 8 bases agree with TRBD2. Trimming removed 5 bases from V and 1 base from J; junction bases left unmatched: 11. CDR1 MNHEY and CDR2 SMNVEV come from the germline V gene (reference sequence). The CDR3 runs to 17 residues. CDR3 loop: CASSLRFSGVGTDTQYF. The CDR3 region has the DNA TGTGCCAGCAGTCTCCGGTTTAGCGGGGTGGGCACAGATACGCAGTATTTT.

This chain joins TRBV9 and TRBJ2-3; TRBD2 matches 9 bases. Germline loops: CDR1 SGDLS, CDR2 YYNGEE. J lost 3 bases, V lost 2 bases, and 7 bases had no gene match. The CDR3 consists of 16 residues. DNA of the CDR3: TGTGCCAGCAGCGTTCGGCGGGAGGGCCCGACAGATACGCAGTATTTT. Its translation is CASSVRREGPTDTQYF.

The chain employs TRBV6-4 and TRBJ2-1; 9 bases are shared with TRBD1. The germline gives CDR1 MRHNA, CDR2 SNTAGT. The CDR3 covers 16 residues. Unmatched junction bases numbered 0, after V lost 0 bases and J lost 0 bases. The CDR3 spells CASSDSTGGSYNEQFF. The CDR3 DNA follows: TGTGCCAGCAGTGACTCGACAGGGGGCTCCTACAATGAGCAGTTCTTC.

This chain uses TRBV19 with TRBJ1-5; D possibly corresponds to TRBD1 (5 bases). Germline V gene lookup returns CDR1 LNHDA and CDR2 SQIVND (reference sequence). V was clipped by 3 bases and J by 6 bases, with 15 bases between them. The CDR3 is 15 amino acids. The CDR3 spells CASSMALGPGQPQHF. The CDR3 region has the DNA TGTGCCAGTAGTATGGCTTTGGGGCCAGGTCAGCCCCAGCATTTT.

J is TRBJ2-3 and V is TRBV4-1; 7 bases map to TRBD2. The CDR3 runs 15 residues. V trimming: 1 base; J trimming: 1 base; junction bases outside the gene matches: 2. Per the germline V gene, CDR1 is MGHRA and CDR2 is YSYEKL. The chain's CDR3 is CASSQVGGGTDTQYF. CDR3 bases: TGCGCCAGCAGCCAAGTGGGGGGGGGCACAGATACGCAGTATTTT.

This clone was seen a handful of times. The J gene is TRBJ2-1, the V gene TRBV28, with D uncertain. Trimming took 3 bases from V and 5 from J, leaving 11 bases between them. Germline CDR1 and CDR2: MDHEN and SYDVKM. There are 14 residues in the CDR3. The CDR3: CASSFNLPDNEQFF. The CDR3 DNA follows: TGTGCCAGCAGTTTTAACTTGCCTGACAATGAGCAGTTCTTC.

The rearrangement links TRBV30 to TRBJ1-3; D not resolved. The germline V and J ends were trimmed by 7 bases and 2 bases, with 9 bases remaining between them. The CDR3 totals 12 residues. Germline V CDR1 and CDR2: GTSNPN, SVGIG (reference sequence). The CDR3 DNA is TGTGCCTCCTCACCCGCTGGAAACACCATATATTTT. Its translation is CASSPAGNTIYF.